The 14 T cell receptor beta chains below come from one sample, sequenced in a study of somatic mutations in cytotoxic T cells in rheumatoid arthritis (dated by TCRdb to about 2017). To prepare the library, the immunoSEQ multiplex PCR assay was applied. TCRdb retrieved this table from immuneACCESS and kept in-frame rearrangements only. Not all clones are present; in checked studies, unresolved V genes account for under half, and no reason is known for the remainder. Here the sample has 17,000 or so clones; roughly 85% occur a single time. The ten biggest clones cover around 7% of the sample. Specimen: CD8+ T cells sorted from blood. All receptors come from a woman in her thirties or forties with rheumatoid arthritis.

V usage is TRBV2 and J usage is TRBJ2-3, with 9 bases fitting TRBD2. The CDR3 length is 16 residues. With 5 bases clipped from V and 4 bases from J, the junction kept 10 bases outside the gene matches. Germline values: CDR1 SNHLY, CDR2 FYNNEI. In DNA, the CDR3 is TGTGCCAGCAGTACTCCGCCTAGCGGGACCCCAGATACGCAGTATTTT. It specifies CASSTPPSGTPDTQYF.

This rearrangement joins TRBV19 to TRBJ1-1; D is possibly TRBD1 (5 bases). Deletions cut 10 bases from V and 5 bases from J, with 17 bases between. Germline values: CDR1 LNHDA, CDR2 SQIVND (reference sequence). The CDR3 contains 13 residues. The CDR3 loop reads CATRMGRTTEAFF. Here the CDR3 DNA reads TGTGCCACACGGATGGGGCGCACGACTGAAGCTTTCTTT.

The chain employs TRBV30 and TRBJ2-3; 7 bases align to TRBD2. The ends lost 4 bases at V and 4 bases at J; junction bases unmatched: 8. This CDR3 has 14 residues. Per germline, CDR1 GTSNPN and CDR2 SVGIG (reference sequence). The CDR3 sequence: CAWTLGTTADTQYF. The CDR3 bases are TGTGCCTGGACTCTTGGGACTACCGCAGATACGCAGTATTTT.

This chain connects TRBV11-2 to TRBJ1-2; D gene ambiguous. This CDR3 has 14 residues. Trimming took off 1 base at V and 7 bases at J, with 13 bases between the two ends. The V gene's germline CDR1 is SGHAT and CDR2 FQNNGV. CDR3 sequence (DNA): TGTGCCAGCAGCTTAGGGCATATGGGCCTTGGCTACACCTTC. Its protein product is CASSLGHMGLGYTF.

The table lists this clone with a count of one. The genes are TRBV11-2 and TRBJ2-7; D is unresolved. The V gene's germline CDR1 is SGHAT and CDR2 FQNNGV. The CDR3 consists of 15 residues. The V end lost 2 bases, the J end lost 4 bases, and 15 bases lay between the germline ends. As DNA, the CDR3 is TGTGCCAGCAGCTTAACCTCTTGGTCCGGTTACGAGCAGTACTTC. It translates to CASSLTSWSGYEQYF.

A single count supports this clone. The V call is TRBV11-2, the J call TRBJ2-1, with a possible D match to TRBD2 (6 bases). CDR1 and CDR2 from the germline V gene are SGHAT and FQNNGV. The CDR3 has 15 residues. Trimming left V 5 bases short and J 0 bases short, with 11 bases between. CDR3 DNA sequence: TGTGCCAGCAGCCCTAGCGCCAGCTCCTACAATGAGCAGTTCTTC. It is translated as CASSPSASSYNEQFF. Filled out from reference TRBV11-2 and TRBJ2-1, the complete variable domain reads EAGVAQSPRYKIIEKRQSVAFWCNPISGHATLYWYQQILGQGPKLLIQFQNNGVVDDSQLPKDRFSAERLKGVDSTLKIQPAKLEDSAVYLCASSPSASSYNEQFFGPGTRLTVL.

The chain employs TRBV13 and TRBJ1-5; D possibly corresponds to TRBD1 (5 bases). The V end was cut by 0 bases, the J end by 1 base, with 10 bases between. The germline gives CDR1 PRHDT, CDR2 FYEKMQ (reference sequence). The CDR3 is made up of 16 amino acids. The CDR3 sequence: CASSLGGGTSNQPQHF. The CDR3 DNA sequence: TGTGCCAGCAGCTTAGGGGGGGGTACCAGCAATCAGCCCCAGCATTTT.

CDR3 DNA sequence: TGTGCCAGCAGTGACTCCGACACCGGGGAGCTGTTTTTT. It yields the protein CASSDSDTGELFF. This chain connects TRBV6-4 to TRBJ2-2; D call uncertain. The CDR3 has 13 residues. Trimming shortened V by 0 bases and J by 3 bases, and 2 bases separated the two germline ends. CDR1 MRHNA and CDR2 SNTAGT come from the germline V gene.

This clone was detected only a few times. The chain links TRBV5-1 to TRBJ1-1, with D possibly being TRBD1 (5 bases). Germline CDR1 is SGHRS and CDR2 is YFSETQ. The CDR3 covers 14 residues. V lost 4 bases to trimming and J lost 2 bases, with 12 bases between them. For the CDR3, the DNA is TGCGCCAGCAGCCAGGACACTTTCAACACTGAAGCTTTCTTT. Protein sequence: CASSQDTFNTEAFF.

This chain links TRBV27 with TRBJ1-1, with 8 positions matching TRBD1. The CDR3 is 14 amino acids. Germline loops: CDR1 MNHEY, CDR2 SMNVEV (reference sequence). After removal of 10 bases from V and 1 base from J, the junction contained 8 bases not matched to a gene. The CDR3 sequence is CATTGGVGNTEAFF. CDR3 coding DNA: TGTGCCACCACAGGGGGTGTAGGGAACACTGAAGCTTTCTTT.

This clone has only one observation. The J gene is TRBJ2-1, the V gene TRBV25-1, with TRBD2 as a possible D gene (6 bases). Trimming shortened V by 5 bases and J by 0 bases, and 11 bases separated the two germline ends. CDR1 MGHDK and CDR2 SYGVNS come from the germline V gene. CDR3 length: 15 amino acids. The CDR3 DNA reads TGTGCCAGCAGTACCGGGAGAGGCTCCTACAATGAGCAGTTCTTC. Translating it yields CASSTGRGSYNEQFF.

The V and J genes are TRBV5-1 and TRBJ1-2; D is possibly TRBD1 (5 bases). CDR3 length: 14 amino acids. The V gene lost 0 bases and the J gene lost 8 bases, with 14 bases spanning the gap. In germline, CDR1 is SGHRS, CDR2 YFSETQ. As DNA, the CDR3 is TGCGCCAGCAGCTTGGGTGCAGGGAATTACGGCTACACCTTC. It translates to CASSLGAGNYGYTF.

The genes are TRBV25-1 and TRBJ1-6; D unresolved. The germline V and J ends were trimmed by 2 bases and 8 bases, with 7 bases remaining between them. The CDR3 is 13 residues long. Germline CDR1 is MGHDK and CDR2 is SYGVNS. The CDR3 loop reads CASSERVHSPLHF. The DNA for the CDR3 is TGTGCCAGCAGTGAACGGGTACATTCACCCCTCCACTTT. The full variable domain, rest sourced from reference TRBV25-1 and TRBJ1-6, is EADIYQTPRYLVIGTGKKITLECSQTMGHDKMYWYQQDPGMELHLIHYSYGVNSTEKGDLSSESTVSRIRTEHFPLTLESARPSHTSQYLCASSERVHSPLHFGNGTRLTVT.

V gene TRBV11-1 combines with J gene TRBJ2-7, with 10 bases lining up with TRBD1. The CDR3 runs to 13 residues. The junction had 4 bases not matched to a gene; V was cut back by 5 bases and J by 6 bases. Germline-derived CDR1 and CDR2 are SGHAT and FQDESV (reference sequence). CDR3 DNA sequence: TGTGCCAGCAGCGAGGACAGGGGGGCCGAGCAGTACTTC. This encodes CASSEDRGAEQYF.